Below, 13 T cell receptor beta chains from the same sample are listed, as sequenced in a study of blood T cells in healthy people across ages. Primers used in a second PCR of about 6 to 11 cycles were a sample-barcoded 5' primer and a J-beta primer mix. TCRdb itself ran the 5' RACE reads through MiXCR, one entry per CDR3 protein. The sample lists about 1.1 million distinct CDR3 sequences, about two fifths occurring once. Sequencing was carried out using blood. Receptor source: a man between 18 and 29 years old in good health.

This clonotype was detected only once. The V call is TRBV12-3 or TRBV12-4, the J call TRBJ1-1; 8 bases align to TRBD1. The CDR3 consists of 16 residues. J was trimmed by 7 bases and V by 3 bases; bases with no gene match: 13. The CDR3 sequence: CASSLSGGRLAGEAFF. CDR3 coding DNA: TGTGCCAGCAGTTTGTCAGGGGGCCGACTGGCCGGTGAAGCTTTCTTT.

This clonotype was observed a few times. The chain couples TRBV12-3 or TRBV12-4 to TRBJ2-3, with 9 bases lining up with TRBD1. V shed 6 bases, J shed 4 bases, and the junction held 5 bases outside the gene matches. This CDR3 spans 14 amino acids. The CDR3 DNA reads TGTGCCAGCAGCTGGACAGGGGTGGCAGATACGCAGTATTTT. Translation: CASSWTGVADTQYF.

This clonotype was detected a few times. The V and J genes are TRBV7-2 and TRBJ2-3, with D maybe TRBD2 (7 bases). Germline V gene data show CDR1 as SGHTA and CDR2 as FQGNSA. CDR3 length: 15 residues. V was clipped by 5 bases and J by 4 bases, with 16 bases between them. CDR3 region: CASSGGRGRADTQYF. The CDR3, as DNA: TGTGCCAGCAGCGGGGGGAGGGGGAGGGCAGATACGCAGTATTTT.

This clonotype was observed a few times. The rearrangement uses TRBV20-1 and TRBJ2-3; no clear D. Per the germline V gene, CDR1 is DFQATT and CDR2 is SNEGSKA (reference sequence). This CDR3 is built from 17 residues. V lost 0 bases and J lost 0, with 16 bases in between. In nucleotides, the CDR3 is TGCAGTGCTAGAGATCGAAACCCGTTCACTAGCACAGATACGCAGTATTTT. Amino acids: CSARDRNPFTSTDTQYF.

In nucleotides, the CDR3 is TGTGCCAGCACCCAAGAGACAGGGGTGCAAGAGACCCAGTACTTC. Translating gives CASTQETGVQETQYF. This chain joins TRBV12-3 or TRBV12-4 and TRBJ2-5; 8 bases fit TRBD1. The ends lost 7 bases at V and 2 bases at J; junction bases unmatched: 9. The CDR3 totals 15 residues.

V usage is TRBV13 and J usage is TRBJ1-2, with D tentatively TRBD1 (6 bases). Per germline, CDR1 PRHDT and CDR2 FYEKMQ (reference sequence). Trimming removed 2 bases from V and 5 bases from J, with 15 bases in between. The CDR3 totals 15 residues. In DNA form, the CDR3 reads TGTGCCAGCAGCTTACAGGGGTGGTTATTGTATGGCTACACCTTC. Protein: CASSLQGWLLYGYTF.

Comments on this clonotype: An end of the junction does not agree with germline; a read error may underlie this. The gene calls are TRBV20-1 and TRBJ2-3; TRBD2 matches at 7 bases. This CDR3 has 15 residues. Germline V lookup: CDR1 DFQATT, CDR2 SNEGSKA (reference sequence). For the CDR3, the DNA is TGCAGTGCTAGAAAGGCTAGCGGAGGCACAGATATGCAGTATTTT. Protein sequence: CSARKASGGTDMQYF.

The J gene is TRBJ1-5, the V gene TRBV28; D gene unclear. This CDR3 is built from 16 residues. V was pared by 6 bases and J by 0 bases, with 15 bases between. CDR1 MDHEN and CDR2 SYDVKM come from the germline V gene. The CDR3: CASSPANYYSNQPQHF. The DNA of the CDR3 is TGTGCCAGCAGCCCTGCGAATTATTATAGCAATCAGCCCCAGCATTTT.

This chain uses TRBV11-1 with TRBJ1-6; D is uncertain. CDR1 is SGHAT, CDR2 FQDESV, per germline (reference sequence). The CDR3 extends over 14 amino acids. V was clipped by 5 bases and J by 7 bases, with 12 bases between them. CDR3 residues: CASSPRVINSPLHF. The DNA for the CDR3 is TGTGCCAGCAGCCCTCGTGTCATAAATTCACCCCTCCACTTT.

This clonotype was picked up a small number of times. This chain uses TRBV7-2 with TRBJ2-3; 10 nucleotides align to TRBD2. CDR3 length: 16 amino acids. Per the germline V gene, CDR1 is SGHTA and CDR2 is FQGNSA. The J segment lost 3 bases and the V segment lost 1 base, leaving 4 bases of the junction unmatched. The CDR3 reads CASSLDLSGGTDTQYF. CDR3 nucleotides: TGTGCCAGCAGCTTAGATCTTAGCGGGGGGACAGATACGCAGTATTTT.

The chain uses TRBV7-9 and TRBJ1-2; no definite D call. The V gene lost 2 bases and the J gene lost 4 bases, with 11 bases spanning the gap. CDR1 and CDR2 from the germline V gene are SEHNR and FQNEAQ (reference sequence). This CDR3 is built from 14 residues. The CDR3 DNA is TGTGCCAGCAGCTTACCAGCGACCCTCTATGGCTACACCTTC. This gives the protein CASSLPATLYGYTF.

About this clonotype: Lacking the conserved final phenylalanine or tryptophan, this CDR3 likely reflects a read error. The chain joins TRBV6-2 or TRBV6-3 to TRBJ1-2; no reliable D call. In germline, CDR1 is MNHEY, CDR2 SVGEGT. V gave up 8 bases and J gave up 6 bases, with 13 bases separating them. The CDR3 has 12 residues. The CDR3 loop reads CASSWTRDGYTV. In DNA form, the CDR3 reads TGTGCCAGCTCCTGGACCCGGGATGGCTACACCGTC.

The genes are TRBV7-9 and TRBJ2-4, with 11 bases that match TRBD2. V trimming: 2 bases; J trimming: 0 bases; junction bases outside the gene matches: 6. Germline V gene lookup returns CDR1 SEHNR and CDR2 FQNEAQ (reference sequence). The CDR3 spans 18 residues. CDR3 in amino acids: CASSLLAGGPLAKNIQYF. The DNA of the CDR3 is TGTGCCAGCAGCTTACTAGCGGGGGGTCCGCTAGCCAAAAACATTCAGTACTTC.